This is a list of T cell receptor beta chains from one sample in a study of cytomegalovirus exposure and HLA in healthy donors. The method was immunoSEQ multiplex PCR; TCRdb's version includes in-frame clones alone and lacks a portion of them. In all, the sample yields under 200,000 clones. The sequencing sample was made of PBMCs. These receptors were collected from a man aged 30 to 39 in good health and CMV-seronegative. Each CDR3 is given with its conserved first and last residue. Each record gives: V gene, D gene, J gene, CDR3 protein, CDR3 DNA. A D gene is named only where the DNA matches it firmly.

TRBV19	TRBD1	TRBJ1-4	CASSGGPGTGAANEKLFF	TGTGCCAGTAGTGGGGGTCCCGGGACAGGGGCAGCTAATGAAAAACTGTTTTTT
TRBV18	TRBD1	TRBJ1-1	CASSQLSGTERGAFF	TGTGCCAGCTCGCAACTTTCCGGGACAGAGAGGGGAGCTTTCTTT
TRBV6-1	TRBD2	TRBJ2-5	CASTAREGETQYF	TGTGCCAGCACGGCGCGGGAGGGGGAGACCCAGTACTTC
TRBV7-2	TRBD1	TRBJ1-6	CASSERQGRQNSPLHF	TGTGCCAGCAGCGAAAGACAGGGCCGCCAAAATTCACCCCTCCACTTT
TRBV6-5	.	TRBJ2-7	CASSYRLPDEQYF	TGTGCCAGCAGTTACAGACTCCCCGACGAGCAGTACTTC
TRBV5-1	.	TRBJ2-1	CASSLGGHASYNEQFF	TGCGCCAGCAGCCTGGGGGGACATGCCTCCTACAATGAGCAGTTCTTC
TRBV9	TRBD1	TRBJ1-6	CASSVRAETGSYNSPLHF	TGTGCCAGCAGCGTACGGGCGGAGACAGGGTCCTATAATTCACCCCTCCACTTT
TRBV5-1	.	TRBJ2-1	CASSSLSYNEQFF	TGCGCCAGCAGCTCCCTCTCCTACAATGAGCAGTTCTTC
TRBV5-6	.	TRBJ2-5	CASSLEAQETQYF	TGTGCCAGCAGCTTAGAAGCGCAAGAGACCCAGTACTTC
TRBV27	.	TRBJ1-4	CASTSPSGGEKLFF	TGTGCCAGCACCTCACCCTCGGGGGGTGAAAAACTGTTTTTT
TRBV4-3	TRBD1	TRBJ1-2	CASSQGQGVFYGYTF	TGCGCCAGCAGCCAAGGACAGGGGGTTTTCTATGGCTACACCTTC
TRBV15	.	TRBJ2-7	CATSRDTSYEQYF	TGTGCCACCAGCCGGGACACCTCCTACGAGCAGTACTTC
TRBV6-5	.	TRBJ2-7	CACALARGSTYEQYF	TGTGCCTGCGCCCTGGCTCGGGGGAGCACCTACGAGCAGTACTTC
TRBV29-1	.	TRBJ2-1	CSVEERKDNEQFF	TGCAGCGTTGAAGAGCGGAAAGACAATGAGCAGTTCTTC
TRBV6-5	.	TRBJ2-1	CASRRESGSYNEQFF	TGTGCCAGCAGACGCGAATCGGGCTCCTACAATGAGCAGTTCTTC
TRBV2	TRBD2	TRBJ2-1	CASSRGLAGAGEQFF	TGTGCCAGCAGTCGGGGACTAGCGGGAGCCGGTGAGCAGTTCTTC
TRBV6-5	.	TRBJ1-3	CASTVAGSGNTIYF	TGTGCCAGCACCGTGGCAGGGTCCGGAAACACCATATATTTT
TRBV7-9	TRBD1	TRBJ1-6	CASRLDRGNSPLHF	TGTGCCAGCAGACTAGACAGGGGTAATTCACCCCTCCACTTT
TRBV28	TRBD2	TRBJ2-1	CASRGSRGLAGVYNEQFF	TGTGCCAGCCGCGGCAGCCGAGGACTAGCGGGAGTGTACAATGAGCAGTTCTTC
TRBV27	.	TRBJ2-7	CATAWQGGSYEQYF	TGTGCCACAGCATGGCAGGGGGGCTCCTACGAGCAGTACTTC
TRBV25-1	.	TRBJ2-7	CASSLHFYEQYF	TGTGCCAGCAGTCTGCACTTCTACGAGCAGTACTTC
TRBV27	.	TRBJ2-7	CASRYGSGYEQYF	TGTGCCAGCAGATACGGGAGCGGCTACGAGCAGTACTTC
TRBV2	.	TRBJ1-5	CASSPGGGAVSNQPQHF	TGTGCCAGCAGTCCTGGCGGGGGGGCGGTTAGCAATCAGCCCCAGCATTTT
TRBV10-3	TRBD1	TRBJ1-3	CAISGHSTGGVHTIYF	TGTGCCATCAGTGGCCACTCGACAGGGGGCGTCCACACCATATATTTT
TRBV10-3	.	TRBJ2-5	CAISRGTQYQETQYF	TGTGCCATCAGCCGTGGGACACAGTACCAAGAGACCCAGTACTTC
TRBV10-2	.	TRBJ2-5	CASSEMRGETQYF	TGCGCCAGCAGTGAGATGAGGGGGGAGACCCAGTACTTC
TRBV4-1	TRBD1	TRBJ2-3	CASSQETGLIADTQYF	TGCGCCAGCAGCCAAGAGACAGGGTTAATCGCAGATACGCAGTATTTT
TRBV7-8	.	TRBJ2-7	CASSLAGEYEQYF	TGTGCCAGCAGCTTAGCGGGAGAATATGAGCAGTACTTC
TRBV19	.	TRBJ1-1	CASSIDLPRTEAFF	TGTGCCAGTAGTATAGATCTGCCTCGGACTGAAGCTTTCTTT
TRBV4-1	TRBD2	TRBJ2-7	CASSHPGAPSGRKGTGEQYF	TGCGCCAGCAGCCACCCCGGAGCGCCTAGCGGGAGAAAAGGAACGGGCGAGCAGTACTTC
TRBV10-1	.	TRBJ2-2	CASSPANTGELFF	TGCGCCAGCAGCCCAGCGAACACCGGGGAGCTGTTTTTT
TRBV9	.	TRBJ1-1	CASSMTGNTEAFF	TGTGCCAGCAGCATGACAGGGAACACTGAAGCTTTCTTT
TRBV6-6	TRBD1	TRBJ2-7	CASASGTGKWQYF	TGTGCCAGTGCCTCCGGGACAGGGAAATGGCAGTACTTC
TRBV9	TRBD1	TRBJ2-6	CASSVTTGGYSGANVLTF	TGTGCCAGCAGCGTGACGACAGGGGGTTACTCTGGGGCCAACGTCCTGACTTTC
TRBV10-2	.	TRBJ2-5	CASSDPGQVETQYF	TGCGCCAGCAGTGATCCCGGCCAGGTAGAGACCCAGTACTTC
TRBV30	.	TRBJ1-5	CAWSVGRGSFSNQPQHF	TGTGCCTGGAGTGTGGGGAGGGGGAGTTTTAGCAATCAGCCCCAGCATTTT
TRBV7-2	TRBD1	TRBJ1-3	CASSSWTGIRNTIYF	TGTGCCAGCAGCTCCTGGACAGGGATAAGAAACACCATATATTTT
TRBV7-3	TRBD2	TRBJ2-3	CASSFGLAGFADTQYF	TGTGCCAGCAGCTTTGGACTAGCGGGGTTCGCAGATACGCAGTATTTT
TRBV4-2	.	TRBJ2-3	CASSQQAAGGTDTQYF	TGTGCCAGCAGCCAACAAGCCGCCGGGGGCACAGATACGCAGTATTTT
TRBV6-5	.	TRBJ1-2	CASSYLPGGSYGYTF	TGTGCCAGCAGTTACCTCCCCGGCGGGTCCTATGGCTACACCTTC
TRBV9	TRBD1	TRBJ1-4	CASSSSAGTGDEKLFF	TGTGCCAGCAGCTCCTCAGCCGGGACAGGTGATGAAAAACTGTTTTTT
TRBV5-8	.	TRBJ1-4	CASSGGGELFF	TGTGCCAGCAGCGGGGGAGGGGAACTGTTTTTT
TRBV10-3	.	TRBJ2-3	CAISDRGPGISPDTQYF	TGTGCCATCAGTGATCGAGGTCCAGGGATTTCCCCGGATACGCAGTATTTT
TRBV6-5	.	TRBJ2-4	CASSYSILGKNIQYF	TGTGCCAGCAGTTACTCGATACTCGGGAAAAACATTCAGTACTTC
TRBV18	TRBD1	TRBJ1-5	CASSPPGTGGQPQHF	TGTGCCAGCTCACCGCCTGGGACAGGGGGTCAGCCCCAGCATTTT
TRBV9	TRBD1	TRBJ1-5	CASSVGQGANQPQHF	TGTGCCAGCAGCGTAGGACAGGGTGCGAATCAGCCCCAGCATTTT
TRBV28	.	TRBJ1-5	CASSLRYRGFNQPQHF	TGTGCCAGCAGTTTACGCTACCGGGGGTTCAATCAGCCCCAGCATTTT
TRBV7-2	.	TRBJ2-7	CASSSSYYEQYF	TGTGCCAGCAGCTCCTCGTACTACGAGCAGTACTTC
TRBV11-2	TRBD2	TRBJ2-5	CASSLRGGQETQYF	TGTGCCAGCAGCTTACGCGGGGGCCAAGAGACCCAGTACTTC
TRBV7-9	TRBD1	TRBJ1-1	CASSLAPTGGTEAFF	TGTGCCAGCAGCTTGGCCCCCACAGGGGGCACTGAAGCTTTCTTT